The clone carrying this T cell receptor beta chain was seen more than once but under ten times. What it binds is unknown. This entry comes from a study of beta chain features in type 1 diabetes. Study-level findings and limits: For type 1 diabetes patients, VDJ junctions showed fewer insertions and more deletions. Highly expressing activated T cells could be over-counted with a cDNA template.

Every isolated RNA sample was fully reverse transcribed, so sequencing captured expressed TCRB transcripts. Approximately 3.6 million reads, on average, came from each naive, central memory and regulatory T cell sample. Produced via immunoSEQ multiplex PCR; TCRdb's table is partial and in-frame only. The sample lists hundreds of thousands of clones; roughly 10% were seen once. Germline CDR1 reads SEHNR; CDR2 reads FQNEAQ (reference sequence). Deletions cut 4 bases from V and 2 bases from J, with 11 bases between. CDR3 length equals 14 residues. The origin of this receptor is a woman aged 18-35 years in good health. Sequencing was performed on naive CD4+ T cells from blood. The V call is TRBV7-9, the J call TRBJ1-2; no reliable D call. CDR3 residues: CASSSQRVNYGYTF. For the CDR3, the DNA is TGTGCCAGCAGCTCACAGAGAGTAAACTATGGCTACACCTTC.